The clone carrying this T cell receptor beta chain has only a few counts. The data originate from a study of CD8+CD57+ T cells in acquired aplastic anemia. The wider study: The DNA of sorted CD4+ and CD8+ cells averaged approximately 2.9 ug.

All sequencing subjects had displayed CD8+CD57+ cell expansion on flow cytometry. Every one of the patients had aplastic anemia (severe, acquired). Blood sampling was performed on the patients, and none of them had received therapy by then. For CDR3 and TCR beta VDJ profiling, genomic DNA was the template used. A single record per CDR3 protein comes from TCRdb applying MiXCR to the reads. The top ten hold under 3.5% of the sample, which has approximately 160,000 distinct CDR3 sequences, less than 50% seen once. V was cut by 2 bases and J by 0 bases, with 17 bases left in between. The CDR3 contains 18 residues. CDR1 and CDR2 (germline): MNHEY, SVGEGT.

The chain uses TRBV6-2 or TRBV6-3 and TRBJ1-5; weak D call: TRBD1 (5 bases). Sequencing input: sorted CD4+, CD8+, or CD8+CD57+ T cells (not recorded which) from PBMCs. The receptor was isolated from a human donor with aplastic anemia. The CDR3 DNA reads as TGTGCCAGCAGTTACATAGTTGGAGGGGTTGATAGCAATCAGCCCCAGCATTTT. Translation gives CASSYIVGGVDSNQPQHF.